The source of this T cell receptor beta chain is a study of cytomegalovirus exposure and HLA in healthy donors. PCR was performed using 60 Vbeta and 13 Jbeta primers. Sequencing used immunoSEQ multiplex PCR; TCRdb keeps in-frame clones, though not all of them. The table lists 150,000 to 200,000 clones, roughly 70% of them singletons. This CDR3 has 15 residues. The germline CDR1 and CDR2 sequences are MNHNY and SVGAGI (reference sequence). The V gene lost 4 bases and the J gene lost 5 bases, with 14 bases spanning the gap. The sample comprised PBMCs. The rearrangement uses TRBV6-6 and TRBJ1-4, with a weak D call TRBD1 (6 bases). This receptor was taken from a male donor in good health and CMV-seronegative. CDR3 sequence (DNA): TGTGCCAGCAGTTGGGGGCAAAGAACAAATGAAAAACTGTTTTTT. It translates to CASSWGQRTNEKLFF.